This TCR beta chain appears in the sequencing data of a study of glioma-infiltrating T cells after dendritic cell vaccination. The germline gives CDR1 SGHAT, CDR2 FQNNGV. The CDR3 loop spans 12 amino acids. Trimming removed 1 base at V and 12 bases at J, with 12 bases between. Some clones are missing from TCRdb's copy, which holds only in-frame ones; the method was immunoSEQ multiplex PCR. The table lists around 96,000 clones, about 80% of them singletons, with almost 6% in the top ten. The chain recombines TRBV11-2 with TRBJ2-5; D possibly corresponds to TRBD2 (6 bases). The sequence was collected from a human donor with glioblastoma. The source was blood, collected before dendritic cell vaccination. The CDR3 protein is CASSLGTTHKYF. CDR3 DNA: TGTGCCAGCAGCTTAGGGACTACACATAAGTACTTC. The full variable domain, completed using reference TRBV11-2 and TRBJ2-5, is EAGVAQSPRYKIIEKRQSVAFWCNPISGHATLYWYQQILGQGPKLLIQFQNNGVVDDSQLPKDRFSAERLKGVDSTLKIQPAKLEDSAVYLCASSLGTTHKYFGPGTRLLVL.